This T cell receptor (beta chain) was sequenced in a study of shared clonotypes between healthy human individuals. Study-level findings and limits: Although depth was large, rarefaction showed that sequencing of the sorted subsets was incomplete.

About this clone: The antigen is not known.

Replicate PCRs for sorted subsets used 200 ng DNA; this equaled about 30,000 T cell genomes. The authors' processing: Junction-only immunoSEQ sequences carried no quality scores, so filtering differed. Profiled with immunoSEQ multiplex PCR; TCRdb holds only in-frame clones, not every one. That table furnishes V, J and clone size, whereas the DNA furnished D and trimming. The sample contains approximately 500,000 clones, about 95% of which appear only once. CDR3 length equals 13 residues. V was trimmed by 5 bases and J by 3 bases, leaving 13 bases between them. The germline V gene has CDR1 SQVTM and CDR2 ANQGSEA.

This TCR came from a woman aged 30 to 39 in good health. This chain links TRBV29-1 with TRBJ1-2; D may be TRBD1 (5 bases). Sequenced input: naive CD4+ T cells sorted from blood. Stated subset: CD45RA+ positively selected. The CDR3 DNA sequence: TGCAGCGTTCGGTCAGGGTTAGACTATGGCTACACCTTC. Amino acids: CSVRSGLDYGYTF. Filled out from reference TRBV29-1 and TRBJ1-2, the complete variable domain reads SAVISQKPSRDICQRGTSLTIQCQVDSQVTMMFWYRQQPGQSLTLIATANQGSEATYESGFVIDKFPISRPNLTFSTLTVSNMSPEDSSIYLCSVRSGLDYGYTFGSGTRLTVV.